Below, one T cell receptor (beta chain) is given with its context. Antigen unknown. Only in-frame clones appear in the TCRdb table, and some are missing; sequencing was by immunoSEQ multiplex PCR. The table shows roughly 75,000 clones, with around 78% occurring only once. The CDR3 covers 13 residues. Germline-derived CDR1 and CDR2 are MDHEN and SYDVKM. Deletions cut 2 bases from V and 4 bases from J, with 5 bases between. The study treated chemo-refractory metastatic non-small-cell lung cancer patients with focal radiation plus ipilimumab CTLA-4 blockade. These data come from a study of radiotherapy plus CTLA-4 blockade in lung cancer. Study observations and caveats: Radiotherapy plus ipilimumab was followed by expansion in blood of tumor-derived TCR clones.

The genes are TRBV28 and TRBJ2-2; D unresolved. The material was peripheral blood, obtained from a patient treated with radiotherapy plus ipilimumab. This TCR came from a human donor with non-small cell lung cancer whose response to radiotherapy plus ipilimumab could not be evaluated. Some clones in this sample may be carry-over from other donors' samples. This CDR3 is CASSLPFTGELFF. The CDR3 DNA reads as TGTGCCAGCAGTTTACCATTCACCGGGGAGCTGTTTTTT.